Each of the 3 T cell receptor beta chains below was sequenced from the same sample in a study of blood T cell repertoires in COVID-19. This table comes from immunoSEQ multiplex PCR, and its TCRdb copy is limited to in-frame clones, with some not included. The table lists around 140,000 clones, approximately 84% of them singletons, with more than 1.4% in the top ten. The specimen sequenced was peripheral blood. These receptors were obtained from a man in his 60s with acute or convalescent COVID-19.

As to this clone: A junction boundary mismatches the germline segment, possibly from a read error. CDR3 in amino acids: CTSSMGQRSTDTQYF. CDR3 sequence (DNA): TGCACCAGCAGCATGGGACAGCGTAGCACAGATACGCAGTATTTT. The chain uses TRBV5-1 and TRBJ2-3, with 7 bases aligning to TRBD1. The germline CDR1 and CDR2 sequences are SGHRS and YFSETQ. There are 15 residues in the CDR3.

The rearrangement links TRBV21-1 to TRBJ1-1; no DNA check was done on the table's D call, TRBD1. TRBV21-1 is a pseudogene locus. The CDR3 covers 14 residues. The CDR3 loop is CASSRDRTNTEAFF. The CDR3 coding sequence is TGTGCCAGCAGCAGGGACAGGACGAACACTGAAGCTTTCTTT.

The CDR3 coding sequence is TGTGCCAGTAGTATAGGGGGCTCAATTTCCGAGCAGTACTTC. Translation gives CASSIGGSISEQYF. The chain employs TRBV19 and TRBJ2-7; tentatively, D is TRBD1 (5 bases). CDR3 length: 14 residues. Per germline, CDR1 LNHDA and CDR2 SQIVND (reference sequence). Trimming left V 1 base short and J 6 bases short, with 13 bases between.